The sequence of this T cell receptor (beta chain) was determined in a study of Ad26.COV2.S vaccination and SARS-CoV-2 variants. Treatment: over 15 received Ad26.COV2.S at low or high dose, single or two shots; about 5 received placebo; per-sample allocation not given. Repertoires come from day 63 after the first vaccine or placebo injection. With respect to this clone: Its antigen is currently unknown.

The V and J ends lost 5 bases and 4 bases, in that order; junction bases with no gene match: 8. From germline, CDR1 is SGHRS and CDR2 YFSETQ. This CDR3 is built from 15 residues. Data came from immunoSEQ multiplex PCR; TCRdb stores just in-frame clones and leaves some out. Altogether over 400,000 clones are present, about 90% being singletons, with the ten largest covering around 4.5%. The study, taken as a whole, reports: Researchers reported similar non-spike TCR breadth in vaccine and placebo recipients.

The material sequenced was peripheral blood, taken in a trial of Ad26.COV2.S vaccine versus placebo. The receptor's source is a person aged 18-65 years who received the Ad26.COV2.S COVID-19 vaccine or a placebo. The chain is built from TRBV5-1 and TRBJ2-1; 8 bases are a match to TRBD1. CDR3 DNA sequence: TGCGCCAGCAGGGGAGCCAGGGGGCGGTACAATGAGCAGTTCTTC. Translated, it gives CASRGARGRYNEQFF. Together with reference TRBV5-1 and TRBJ2-1, the CDR3 gives the full variable domain: KAGVTQTPRYLIKTRGQQVTLSCSPISGHRSVSWYQQTPGQGLQFLFEYFSETQRNKGNFPGRFSGRQFSNSRSEMNVSTLELGDSALYLCASRGARGRYNEQFFGPGTRLTVL.